This T cell receptor (beta chain) was sequenced for a study of T-cell reconstitution after alpha-beta-depleted transplantation in children (dated by TCRdb to about 2016). With regard to the full study: The study quantitatively tracked T-cell immune reconstitution after TCRalphabeta/CD19-depleted allogeneic hematopoietic cell transplantation in children using TCR repertoire profiling.

Summary of the overall study and its limitations: In some patients, high TCRbeta diversity at day 60 was attributed to recipient T cells and intrathymic progenitors that had survived conditioning. The frequencies of hyperexpanded clones fell over the following months, and after one year, T-cell counts and TCRbeta diversity were mostly attributed to newly produced T cells. About two months after transplant, the apparently early recovery of alphabetaT-cell counts reportedly depended on just several hundred clones that had expanded rapidly and came from non-depleted graft cells.

Preparation of the library involved PCR. Instrument on record: Illumina HiSeq 2500. TCR libraries were prepared with molecular barcoding, using unique molecular identifiers to normalize TCRbeta repertoire quantification. In-frame beta chains were kept once TCRdb had trimmed the public reads at Q25 with fastp and called clones with MiXCR. For every CDR3 protein sequence, its rows merge into one entry that carries the most common genes and DNA. Present in this sample are about 130,000 distinct CDR3 sequences, 9.5% to 10% of which were seen just once. Less than 25% of the sample lies in the top ten. Relative to germline, V is 0 bases shorter and J is 1 base shorter, with 8 bases between their ends. Per the germline V gene, SGDLS is the CDR1 and YYNGEE is the CDR2. The CDR3 measures 15 amino acids from cysteine to phenylalanine. Of all the DNA, just the CDR3 is kept, 45 bases in frame from base 1. This clonotype has only a few counts. No antigen is known for it. It has no much larger one-base neighbor in the sample; base qualities were not kept.

The sample's treatment or condition label is to be understood as: allogeneic hematopoietic cell transplantation with graft depleted of TCRalphabeta T cells and CD19 B cells. Transplant recipients were children who received TCRalphabeta/CD19-depleted allogeneic hematopoietic cell grafts. Source: PBMCs, mostly from graft donor cells, taken 180 days after TCRalphabeta/CD19-depleted stem cell transplant. Here the chain combines TRBV9 and TRBJ2-1; no D gene can be assigned with confidence. The TCR originated in a girl under two years old who had a stem cell transplant for combined immunodeficiency, so the T cells may come from the graft donor. In nucleotides, the sequence is TGTGCCAGCAGCGTAGGAGCCTGGTCCTACAATGAGCAGTTCTTC. Translated, it gives CASSVGAWSYNEQFF.